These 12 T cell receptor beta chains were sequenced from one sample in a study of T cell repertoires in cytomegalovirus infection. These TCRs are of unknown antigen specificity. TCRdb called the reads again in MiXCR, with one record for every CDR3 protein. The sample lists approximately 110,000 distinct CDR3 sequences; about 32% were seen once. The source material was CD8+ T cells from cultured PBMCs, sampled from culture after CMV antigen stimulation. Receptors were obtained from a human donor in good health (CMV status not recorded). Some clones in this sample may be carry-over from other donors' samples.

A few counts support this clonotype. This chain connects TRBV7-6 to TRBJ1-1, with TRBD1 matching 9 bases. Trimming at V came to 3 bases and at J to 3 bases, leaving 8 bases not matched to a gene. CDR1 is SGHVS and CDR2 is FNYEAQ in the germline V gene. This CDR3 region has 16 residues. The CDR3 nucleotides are TGTGCCAGCAGCTTGGGACAGGGCGTTACGGACACTGAAGCTTTCTTT. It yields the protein CASSLGQGVTDTEAFF.

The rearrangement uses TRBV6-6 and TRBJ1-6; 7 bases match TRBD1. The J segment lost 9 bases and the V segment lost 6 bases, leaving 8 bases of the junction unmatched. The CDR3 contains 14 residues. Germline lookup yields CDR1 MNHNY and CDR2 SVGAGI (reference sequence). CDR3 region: CASSPDRFSSPLHF. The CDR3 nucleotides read TGTGCCAGCAGCCCGGACAGGTTTTCTTCACCCCTCCACTTT.

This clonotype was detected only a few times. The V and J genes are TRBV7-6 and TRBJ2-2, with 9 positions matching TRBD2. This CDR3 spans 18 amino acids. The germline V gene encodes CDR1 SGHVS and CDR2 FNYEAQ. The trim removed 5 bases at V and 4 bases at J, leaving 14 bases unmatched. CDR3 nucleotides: TGTGCCAGCAGCGTCGCCCCGAGCGGGGGGCCGGGCACCGGGGAGCTGTTTTTT. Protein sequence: CASSVAPSGGPGTGELFF.

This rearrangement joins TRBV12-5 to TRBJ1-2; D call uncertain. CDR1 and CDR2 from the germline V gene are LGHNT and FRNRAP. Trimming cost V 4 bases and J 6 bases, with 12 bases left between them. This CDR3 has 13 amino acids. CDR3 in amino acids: CASGSAVLNGYTF. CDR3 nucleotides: TGTGCTAGTGGTTCCGCAGTTCTAAATGGCTACACCTTC.

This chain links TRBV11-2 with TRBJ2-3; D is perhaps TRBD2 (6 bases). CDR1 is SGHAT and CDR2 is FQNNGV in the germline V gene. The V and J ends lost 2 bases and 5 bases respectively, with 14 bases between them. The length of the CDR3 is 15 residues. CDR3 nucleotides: TGTGCCAGCAGCTTAAATATAGAGGAGGGAGATACGCAGTATTTT. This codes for CASSLNIEEGDTQYF.

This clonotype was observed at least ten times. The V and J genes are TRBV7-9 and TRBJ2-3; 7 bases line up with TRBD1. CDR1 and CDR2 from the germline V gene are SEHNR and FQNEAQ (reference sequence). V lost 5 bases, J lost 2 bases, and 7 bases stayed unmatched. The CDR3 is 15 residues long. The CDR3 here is CASSLGTVNTDTQYF. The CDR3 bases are TGTGCCAGCAGCCTCGGGACAGTCAACACAGATACGCAGTATTTT.

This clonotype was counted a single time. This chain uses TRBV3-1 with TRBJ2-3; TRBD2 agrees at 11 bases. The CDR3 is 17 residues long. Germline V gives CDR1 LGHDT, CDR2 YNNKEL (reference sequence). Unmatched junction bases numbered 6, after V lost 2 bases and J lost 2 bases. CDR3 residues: CASSQRRLAGSTDTQYF. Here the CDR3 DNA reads TGTGCCAGCAGCCAAAGGCGACTAGCGGGATCCACAGATACGCAGTATTTT.

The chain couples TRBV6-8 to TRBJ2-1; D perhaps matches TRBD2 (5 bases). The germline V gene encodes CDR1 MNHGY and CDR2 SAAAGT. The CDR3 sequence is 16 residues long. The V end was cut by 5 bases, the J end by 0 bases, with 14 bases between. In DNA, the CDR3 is TGTGCCAGCAGTATAGACACGGGGAGCTCCTACAATGAGCAGTTCTTC. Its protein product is CASSIDTGSSYNEQFF.

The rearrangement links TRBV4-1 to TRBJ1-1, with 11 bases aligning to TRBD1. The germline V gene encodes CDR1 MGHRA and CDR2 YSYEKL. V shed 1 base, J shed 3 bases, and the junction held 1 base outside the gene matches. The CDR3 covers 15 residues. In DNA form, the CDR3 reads TGCGCCAGCAGCCAAGCGGGACAGGGGGACACTGAAGCTTTCTTT. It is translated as CASSQAGQGDTEAFF.

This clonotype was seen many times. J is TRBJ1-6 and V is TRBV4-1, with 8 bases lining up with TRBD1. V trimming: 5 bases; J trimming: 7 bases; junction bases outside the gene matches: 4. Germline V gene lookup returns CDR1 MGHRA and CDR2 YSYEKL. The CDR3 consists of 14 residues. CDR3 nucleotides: TGCGCCAGCAGCTGGCAGGGGGCGAATTCACCCCTCCACTTT. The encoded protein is CASSWQGANSPLHF.

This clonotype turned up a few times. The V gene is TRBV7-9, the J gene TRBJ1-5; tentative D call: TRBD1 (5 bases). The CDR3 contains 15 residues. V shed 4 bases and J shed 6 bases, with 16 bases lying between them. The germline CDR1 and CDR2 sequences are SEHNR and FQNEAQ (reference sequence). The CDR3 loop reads CASSWDGDAGQPQHF. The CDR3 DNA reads TGTGCCAGCAGCTGGGACGGAGACGCAGGTCAGCCCCAGCATTTT.

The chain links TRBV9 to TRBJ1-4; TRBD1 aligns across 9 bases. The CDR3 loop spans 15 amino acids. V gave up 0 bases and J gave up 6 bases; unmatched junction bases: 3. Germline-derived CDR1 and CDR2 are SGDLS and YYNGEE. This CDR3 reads CASSVAGTGYEKLFF. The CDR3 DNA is TGTGCCAGCAGCGTAGCTGGGACAGGGTATGAAAAACTGTTTTTT.